A single sample is the source of the 9 T cell receptor beta chains below, sequenced in a study of T cell responses to AZD1222 COVID-19 vaccine. TCRdb keeps only in-frame clones here, not all; method: immunoSEQ multiplex PCR. This sample has roughly 140,000 clones, with about 90% found just once. Sample: peripheral blood, taken on day 0 of AZD1222 vaccination. The receptors originated from an adult in good health.

The J gene is TRBJ2-2, the V gene TRBV6-2 or TRBV6-3; 11 nucleotides agree with TRBD2. V gave up 5 bases and J gave up 5 bases; unmatched junction bases: 7. This CDR3 spans 16 amino acids. The V gene's germline CDR1 is MNHEY and CDR2 SVGEGT. The CDR3 DNA reads TGTGCCAGCAGTCGGACACTAGCGGGAGTAACCGGGGAGCTGTTTTTT. Its translation is CASSRTLAGVTGELFF.

The chain joins TRBV28 to TRBJ1-5; D is perhaps TRBD1 (5 bases). Trimming cost V 2 bases and J 5 bases, with 13 bases left between them. Germline values: CDR1 MDHEN, CDR2 SYDVKM. This CDR3 has 15 amino acids. The CDR3: CASSLEGLEYQPQHF. DNA for the CDR3: TGTGCCAGCAGTTTAGAGGGGCTGGAGTATCAGCCCCAGCATTTT.

The chain uses TRBV11-2 and TRBJ2-1; TRBD2 agrees at 11 bases. V dropped 6 bases and J dropped 10; count of bases not matched to a gene: 8. The CDR3 spans 14 residues. Looked up from germline, CDR1 is SGHAT and CDR2 is FQNNGV. This chain's CDR3 is CASSQLAGVWEQFF. As DNA, the CDR3 is TGTGCCAGCAGTCAACTAGCGGGAGTTTGGGAGCAGTTCTTC.

The rearrangement joins TRBV7-9 to TRBJ2-5; D uncertain. Germline CDR1 SEHNR, CDR2 FQNEAQ (reference sequence). The CDR3 covers 18 residues. The V and J ends lost 1 base and 4 bases respectively, with 22 bases between them. The CDR3, as DNA: TGTGCCAGCAGCTTAGGACTTGTTACAAAGCAAAAAGGAGAGACCCAGTACTTC. Translated, it gives CASSLGLVTKQKGETQYF. Full variable domain (missing parts from reference TRBV7-9 and TRBJ2-5): DTGVSQNPRHKITKRGQNVTFRCDPISEHNRLYWYRQTLGQGPEFLTYFQNEAQLEKSRLLSDRFSAERPKGSFSTLEIQRTEQGDSAMYLCASSLGLVTKQKGETQYFGPGTRLLVL.

V and J are TRBV19 and TRBJ2-1, with 7 bases identical to TRBD1. The V gene end was trimmed by 4 bases and the J gene end by 6 bases; junction bases not matched to a gene: 21. The CDR3 is 19 amino acids. Germline V CDR1 and CDR2: LNHDA, SQIVND (reference sequence). The DNA of the CDR3 is TGTGCCAGTAGTACCCAAGGGGCCAAACCGGGACAGACTCTCAATGAGCAGTTCTTC. Protein: CASSTQGAKPGQTLNEQFF.

This clone was counted a single time. The J gene is TRBJ2-2, the V gene TRBV7-6; D remains unclear. Trimming shortened V by 4 bases and J by 1 base, and 10 bases separated the two germline ends. Germline V CDR1 and CDR2: SGHVS, FNYEAQ. The CDR3 has 15 amino acids. The CDR3 coding sequence is TGTGCCAGCAGCTCTCTGGCGCAGAACACCGGGGAGCTGTTTTTT. Its translation: CASSSLAQNTGELFF.

The rearrangement uses TRBV28 and TRBJ1-5, with unresolved D. The CDR3 sequence is 12 residues long. Germline CDR1 is MDHEN and CDR2 is SYDVKM. Trimming took 7 bases from V and 6 from J, leaving 10 bases between them. CDR3 sequence reads: CASTSGSQPQHF. In DNA form, the CDR3 reads TGTGCCAGCACTTCCGGGAGTCAGCCCCAGCATTTT.

This clone has a single count. The chain joins TRBV29-1 to TRBJ2-1, with D perhaps matching TRBD2 (5 bases). The CDR3 loop spans 12 amino acids. CDR1 and CDR2 (germline): SQVTM, ANQGSEA. The V gene lost 6 bases and the J gene lost 4 bases, with 10 bases spanning the gap. CDR3 protein: CSVSAGYNEQFF. The CDR3 nucleotides are TGCAGCGTGTCCGCGGGTTACAATGAGCAGTTCTTC.

This clone appeared a single time. The chain uses TRBV7-6 and TRBJ2-3, with a possible D match to TRBD1 (5 bases). CDR3 length equals 15 residues. Trimming pared 8 bases from V and 2 bases from J, leaving 17 bases between. The germline gives CDR1 SGHVS, CDR2 FNYEAQ. The CDR3 sequence: CASGLGVRATDTQYF. The CDR3 coding sequence is TGTGCCAGCGGATTAGGGGTTAGGGCCACAGATACGCAGTATTTT. The full variable domain, with the rest looked up from reference TRBV7-6 and TRBJ2-3, is GAGVSQSPRYKVTKRGQDVALRCDPISGHVSLYWYRQALGQGPEFLTYFNYEAQQDKSGLPNDRFSAERPEGSISTLTIQRTEQRDSAMYRCASGLGVRATDTQYFGPGTRLTVL.